This T cell receptor beta chain was found in a study of OX40 agonist ivuxolimab in advanced cancers. Notes on the research overall: The costimulatory receptor OX40 (CD134) was targeted by ivuxolimab, a fully human IgG2 agonistic monoclonal antibody. The purpose of peripheral TCRbeta sequencing was to test whether ivuxolimab changed TCR sequence diversity and led to clonal T-cell expansion. The monotherapy dose-escalation portion (N = 52 patients) of the phase I ivuxolimab trial is reported in the paper. Three dose-escalation patients achieved partial responses, one with hepatocellular carcinoma and two with cutaneous melanoma. In the dose-escalation cohort, over 65% of patients were male, and the mean age was roughly 60 years, with a range of roughly 20 to 85. Patients were allowed to have had prior anti-PD-1, anti-PD-L1 or anti-CTLA-4 therapy, and roughly 40% of the dose-escalation patients had been treated with checkpoint inhibitors. Intravenous ivuxolimab was administered to patients every 2 weeks at six dose levels: 0.01, 0.1, 0.3, 1.5, 3 and 10 mg/kg. Of the roughly 51 dose-escalation patients, hepatocellular carcinoma was present in around 19, melanoma in around 15, renal cell carcinoma in 9 and head and neck cancer in 9. What the work shows at the level of the full study, not this receptor alone: Low levels of normalized T-cell clonal expansion were also shown by some nonresponding patients. In the 0.1-3.0 mg/kg groups, partial responders had among the lowest normalized peripheral clonal expansion, particularly in CD8+ T cells. At doses of 0.1 to 3.0 mg/kg, clonal expansion of both CD4+ and CD8+ blood T cells was observed from baseline to week 6. The antigen specificity of the clonally expanded peripheral T cells was not determined. After ivuxolimab, expanded clones were on average more numerous among CD8+ T cells than among CD4+ T cells.

V and J are truncated by 7 bases and 3 bases respectively, leaving an intervening sequence of 13 bases. For CDR1 and CDR2, the germline V gene lists SQVTM and ANQGSEA. Counted from cysteine to phenylalanine, this CDR3 has 13 amino acids. The retained sequence is limited to the CDR3, 39 bases, with the frame set at the first base. The trial excluded patients who had a history of autoimmune disease or were on systemic immunosuppression. In every dose cohort, peripheral blood was drawn for TCR sequencing at baseline, cycle 4 day 1, and cycle 7 day 1. The samples were taken from a phase I, first-in-human, multicenter, open-label dose-escalation trial of ivuxolimab. Adults with locally advanced or metastatic melanoma, renal cell carcinoma, hepatocellular carcinoma or head and neck squamous cell carcinoma were enrolled in the trial. CD4+ and CD8+ T cells were sorted separately from peripheral blood before TCR sequencing.

Regarding this clone: Its target antigen remains unknown. The record has no base qualities; no much larger clone is one base away.

To sequence the TCRbeta CDR3 region, genomic DNA was isolated from the sorted cells. TCRbeta CDR3 regions were sequenced using the immunoSEQ Assay. Not all clones reach the TCRdb copy of this immuneACCESS table, which keeps in-frame sequences only. Checked studies attribute under half of the gap to unresolved V genes and leave the rest unexplained. In all, the sample holds fewer than 85,000 clones, and around 88% of those were seen once. Around 0.73% of the sample is held by the ten biggest clonotypes. The source is an adult with an advanced solid tumor such as melanoma, head and neck, liver or kidney cancer. The V and J genes are TRBV29-1 and TRBJ1-5; TRBD1 could be the D gene, as 5 bases match. The sequencing here drew on CD4+ or CD8+ T cells sorted from blood, taken in a trial of the OX40 agonist ivuxolimab. In nucleotides, the sequence is TGCAGCGCCAGCCAGGGTAACAATCAGCCCCAGCATTTT. It translates as CSASQGNNQPQHF.